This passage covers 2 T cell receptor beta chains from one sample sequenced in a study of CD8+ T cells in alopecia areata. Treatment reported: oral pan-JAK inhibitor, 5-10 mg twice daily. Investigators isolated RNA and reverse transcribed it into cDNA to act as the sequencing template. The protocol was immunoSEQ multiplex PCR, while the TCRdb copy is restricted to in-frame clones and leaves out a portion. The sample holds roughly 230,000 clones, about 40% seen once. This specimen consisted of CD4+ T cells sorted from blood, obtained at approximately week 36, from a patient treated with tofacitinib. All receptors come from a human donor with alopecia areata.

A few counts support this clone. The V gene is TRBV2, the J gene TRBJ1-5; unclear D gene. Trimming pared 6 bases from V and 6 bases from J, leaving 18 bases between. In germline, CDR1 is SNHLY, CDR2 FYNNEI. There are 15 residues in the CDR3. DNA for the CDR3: TGTGCCAGCAGGCCTGACTCGCGCAGCGGTCAGCCCCAGCATTTT. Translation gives CASRPDSRSGQPQHF.

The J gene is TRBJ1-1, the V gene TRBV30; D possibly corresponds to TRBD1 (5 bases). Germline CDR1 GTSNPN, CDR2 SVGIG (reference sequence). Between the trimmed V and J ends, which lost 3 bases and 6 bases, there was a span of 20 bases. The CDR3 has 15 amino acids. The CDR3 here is CAWSATGLQIAEAFF. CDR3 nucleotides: TGTGCCTGGAGCGCCACGGGACTCCAGATAGCTGAAGCTTTCTTT.